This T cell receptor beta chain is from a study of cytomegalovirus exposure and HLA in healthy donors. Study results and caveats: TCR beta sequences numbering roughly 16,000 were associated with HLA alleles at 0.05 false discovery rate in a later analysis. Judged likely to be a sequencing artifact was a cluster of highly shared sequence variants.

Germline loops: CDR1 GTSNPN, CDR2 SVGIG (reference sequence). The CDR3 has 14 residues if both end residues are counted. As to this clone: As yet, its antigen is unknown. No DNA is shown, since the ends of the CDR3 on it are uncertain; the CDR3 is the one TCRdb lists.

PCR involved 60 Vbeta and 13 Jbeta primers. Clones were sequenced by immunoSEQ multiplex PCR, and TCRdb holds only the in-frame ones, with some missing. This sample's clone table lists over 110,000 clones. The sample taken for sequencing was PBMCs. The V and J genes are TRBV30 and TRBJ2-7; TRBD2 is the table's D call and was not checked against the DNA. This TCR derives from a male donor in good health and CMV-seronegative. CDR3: CACTTVGPGGEQYF.